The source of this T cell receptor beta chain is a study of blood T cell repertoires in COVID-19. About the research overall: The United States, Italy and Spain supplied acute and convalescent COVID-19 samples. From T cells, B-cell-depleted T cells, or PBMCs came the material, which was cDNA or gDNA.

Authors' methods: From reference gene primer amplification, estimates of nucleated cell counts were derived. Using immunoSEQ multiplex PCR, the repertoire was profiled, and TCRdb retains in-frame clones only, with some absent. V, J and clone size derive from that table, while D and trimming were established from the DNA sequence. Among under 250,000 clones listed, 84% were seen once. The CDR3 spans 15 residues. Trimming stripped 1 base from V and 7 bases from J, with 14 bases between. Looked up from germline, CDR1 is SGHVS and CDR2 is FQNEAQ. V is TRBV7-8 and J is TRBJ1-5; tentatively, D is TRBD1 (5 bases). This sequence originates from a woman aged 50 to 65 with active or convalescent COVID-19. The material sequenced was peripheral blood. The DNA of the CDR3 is TGTGCCAGCAGCTTAGACGGGACCGGGAGGCAGCCCCAGCATTTT. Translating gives CASSLDGTGRQPQHF.